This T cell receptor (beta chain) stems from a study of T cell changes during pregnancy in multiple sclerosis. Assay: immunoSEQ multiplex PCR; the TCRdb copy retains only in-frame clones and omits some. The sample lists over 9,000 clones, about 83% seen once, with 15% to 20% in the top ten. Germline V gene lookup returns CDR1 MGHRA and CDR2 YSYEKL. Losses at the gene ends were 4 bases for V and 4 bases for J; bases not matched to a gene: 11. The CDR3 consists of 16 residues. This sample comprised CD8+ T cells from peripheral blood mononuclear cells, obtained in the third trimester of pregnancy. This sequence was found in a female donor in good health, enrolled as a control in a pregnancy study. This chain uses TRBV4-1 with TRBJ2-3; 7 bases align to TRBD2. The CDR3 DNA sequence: TGCGCCAGCAGCCTCCCTTCGGGGGAGGGCCCAGATACGCAGTATTTT. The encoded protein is CASSLPSGEGPDTQYF.